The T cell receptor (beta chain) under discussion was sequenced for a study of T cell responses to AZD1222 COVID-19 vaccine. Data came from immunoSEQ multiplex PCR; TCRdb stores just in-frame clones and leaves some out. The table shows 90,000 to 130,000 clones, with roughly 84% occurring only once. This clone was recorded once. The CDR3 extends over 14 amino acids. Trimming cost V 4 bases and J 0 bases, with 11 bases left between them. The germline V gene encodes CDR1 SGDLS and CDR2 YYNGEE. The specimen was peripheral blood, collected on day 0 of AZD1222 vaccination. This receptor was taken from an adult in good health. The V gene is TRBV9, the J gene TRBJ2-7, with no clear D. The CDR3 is CASSPTPYSYEQYF. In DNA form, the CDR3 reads TGTGCCAGCAGCCCAACCCCCTACTCCTACGAGCAGTACTTC.